The 8 T cell receptor beta chains below all came from one sample that was sequenced in a study of monozygotic twins with inflammatory bowel disease. For each CDR3 protein, TCRdb gives one entry from its re-call of the 5' RACE reads, without DNA. This sample lists about 450,000 distinct CDR3 sequences; its ten largest clones have more than 2%. Sequencing used blood. These receptors were collected from a human donor with ulcerative colitis or Crohn's disease, or a healthy co-twin of an affected twin (not recorded which).

The genes are TRBV6-1 and TRBJ1-1. The CDR3 covers 13 residues. The germline V gene has CDR1 MNHNS and CDR2 SASEGT. Here the CDR3 reads CASGRGGRTEAFF.

This chain links TRBV27 with TRBJ1-2. From germline, CDR1 is MNHEY and CDR2 SMNVEV (reference sequence). The CDR3 totals 15 residues. CDR3 sequence: CASSPRPGSNYGYTF.

The rearrangement joins TRBV6-5 to TRBJ1-2. Germline CDR1 is MNHEY and CDR2 is SVGAGI. The CDR3 is made up of 13 amino acids. The CDR3 sequence: CASSLTWDYGYTF.

This chain links TRBV5-1 with TRBJ2-3; TCRdb's D call of TRBD1 is untestable without DNA. CDR3 length: 15 residues. Germline V gene sequence: CDR1 SGHRS, CDR2 YFSETQ. CDR3 sequence reads: CASSLGGLAGDTQYF. The whole variable domain, filled in from reference TRBV5-1 and TRBJ2-3, reads KAGVTQTPRYLIKTRGQQVTLSCSPISGHRSVSWYQQTPGQGLQFLFEYFSETQRNKGNFPGRFSGRQFSNSRSEMNVSTLELGDSALYLCASSLGGLAGDTQYFGPGTRLTVL.

The CDR3 protein is CASSVAGGTEAFF. The V call is TRBV6-4, the J call TRBJ1-1; checking the TCRdb D call of TRBD1 is not possible without DNA. CDR1 and CDR2 (germline): MRHNA, SNTAGT. The CDR3 has 13 amino acids.

This rearrangement joins TRBV6-2 or TRBV6-3 to TRBJ2-5; TCRdb calls TRBD2, which cannot be checked without DNA. The CDR3 extends over 15 amino acids. CDR1 is MNHEY, CDR2 SVGEGT, per germline. CDR3 region: CASSSQLAGQETQYF.

The chain combines TRBV30 with TRBJ2-1; no DNA is available, so the TRBD2 call from TCRdb remains unchecked. The germline gives CDR1 GTSNPN, CDR2 SVGIG (reference sequence). The CDR3 consists of 14 residues. CDR3 sequence reads: CAWKRIAGVYEQFF.

The chain uses TRBV19 and TRBJ2-3; no DNA is available, so the TRBD2 call from TCRdb remains unchecked. The CDR3 length is 15 residues. Germline loops: CDR1 LNHDA, CDR2 SQIVND (reference sequence). The CDR3 reads CASSPTSGFLDTQYF.